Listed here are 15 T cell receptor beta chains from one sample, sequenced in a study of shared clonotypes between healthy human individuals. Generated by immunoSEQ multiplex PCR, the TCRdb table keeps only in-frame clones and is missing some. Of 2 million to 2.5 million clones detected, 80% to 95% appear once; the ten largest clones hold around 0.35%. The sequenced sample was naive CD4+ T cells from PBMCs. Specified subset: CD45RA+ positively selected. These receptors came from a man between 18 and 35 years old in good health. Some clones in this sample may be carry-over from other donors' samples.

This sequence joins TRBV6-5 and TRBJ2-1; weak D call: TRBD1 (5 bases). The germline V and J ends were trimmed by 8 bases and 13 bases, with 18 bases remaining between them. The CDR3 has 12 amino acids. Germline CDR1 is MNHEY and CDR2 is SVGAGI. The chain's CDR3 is CASRAPPGNQFF. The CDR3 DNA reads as TGTGCCAGCCGGGCCCCCCCAGGGAATCAGTTCTTC.

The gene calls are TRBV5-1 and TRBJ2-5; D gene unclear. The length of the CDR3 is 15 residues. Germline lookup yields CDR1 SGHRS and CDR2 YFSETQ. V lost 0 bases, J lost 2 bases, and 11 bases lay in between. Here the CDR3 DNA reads TGCGCCAGCAGCTTGGCATGGGCAGCACAAGAGACCCAGTACTTC. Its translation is CASSLAWAAQETQYF.

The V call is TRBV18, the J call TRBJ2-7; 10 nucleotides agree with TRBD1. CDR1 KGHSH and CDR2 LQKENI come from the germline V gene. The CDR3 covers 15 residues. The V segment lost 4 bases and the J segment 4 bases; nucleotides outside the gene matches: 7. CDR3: CASSRSTGGMYEQYF. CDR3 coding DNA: TGTGCCAGCTCACGCTCGACAGGGGGCATGTACGAGCAGTACTTC. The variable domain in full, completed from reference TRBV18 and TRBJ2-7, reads NAGVMQNPRHLVRRRGQEARLRCSPMKGHSHVYWYRQLPEEGLKFMVYLQKENIIDESGMPKERFSAEFPKEGPSILRIQQVVRGDSAAYFCASSRSTGGMYEQYFGPGTRLTVT.

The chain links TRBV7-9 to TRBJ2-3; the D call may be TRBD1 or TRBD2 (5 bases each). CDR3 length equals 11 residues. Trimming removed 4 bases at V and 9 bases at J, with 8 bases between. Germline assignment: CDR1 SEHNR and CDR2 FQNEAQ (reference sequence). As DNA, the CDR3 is TGTGCCAGCAGCTCCAGGGAGACGCAGTATTTT. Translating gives CASSSRETQYF.

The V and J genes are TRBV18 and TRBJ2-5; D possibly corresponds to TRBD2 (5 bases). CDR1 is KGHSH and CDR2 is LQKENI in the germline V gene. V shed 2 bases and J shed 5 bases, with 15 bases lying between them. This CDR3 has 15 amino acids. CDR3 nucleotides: TGTGCCAGCTCACCAATGACTGGCGGGTGGGAGACCCAGTACTTC. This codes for CASSPMTGGWETQYF.

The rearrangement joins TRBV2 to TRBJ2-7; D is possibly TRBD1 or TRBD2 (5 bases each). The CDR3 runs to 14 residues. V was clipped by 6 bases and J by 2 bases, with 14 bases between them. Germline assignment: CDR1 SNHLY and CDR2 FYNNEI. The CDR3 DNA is TGTGCCAGCAGGAATAACCGGGGCCCCTACGAGCAGTACTTC. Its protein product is CASRNNRGPYEQYF.

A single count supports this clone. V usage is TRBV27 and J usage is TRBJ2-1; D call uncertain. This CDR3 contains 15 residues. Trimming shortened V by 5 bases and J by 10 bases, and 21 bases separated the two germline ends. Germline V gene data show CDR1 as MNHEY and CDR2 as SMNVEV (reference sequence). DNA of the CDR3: TGTGCCAGCAGTAGACTCCGTTCACCCCCATCGGAGCAGTTCTTC. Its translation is CASSRLRSPPSEQFF.

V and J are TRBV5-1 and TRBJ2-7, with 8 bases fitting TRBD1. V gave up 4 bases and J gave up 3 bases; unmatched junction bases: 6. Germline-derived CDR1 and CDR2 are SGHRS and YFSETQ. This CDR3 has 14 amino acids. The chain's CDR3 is CASSHDRGYYEQYF. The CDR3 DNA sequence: TGCGCCAGCAGCCACGACAGGGGATACTACGAGCAGTACTTC.

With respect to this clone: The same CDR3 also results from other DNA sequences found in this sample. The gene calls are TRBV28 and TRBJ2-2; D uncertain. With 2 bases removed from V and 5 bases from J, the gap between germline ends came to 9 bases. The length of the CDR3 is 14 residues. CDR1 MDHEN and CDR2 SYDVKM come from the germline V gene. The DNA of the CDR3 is TGTGCCAGCAGTTTACGGGTACCAACCGGGGAGCTGTTTTTT. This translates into CASSLRVPTGELFF.

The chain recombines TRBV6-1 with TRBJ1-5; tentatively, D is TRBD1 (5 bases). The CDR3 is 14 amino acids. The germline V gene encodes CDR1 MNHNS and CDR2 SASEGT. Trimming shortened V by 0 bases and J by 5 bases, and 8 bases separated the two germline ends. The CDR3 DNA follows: TGTGCCAGCAGTGAAGCGGGGGGGTATCAGCCCCAGCATTTT. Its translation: CASSEAGGYQPQHF.

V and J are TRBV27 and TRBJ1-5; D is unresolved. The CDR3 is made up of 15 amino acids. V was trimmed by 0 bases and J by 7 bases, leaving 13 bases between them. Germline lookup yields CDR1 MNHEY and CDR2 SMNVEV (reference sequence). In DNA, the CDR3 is TGTGCCAGCAGTTTATCCCCTCCGGTTGGACAGCCCCAGCATTTT. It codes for CASSLSPPVGQPQHF.

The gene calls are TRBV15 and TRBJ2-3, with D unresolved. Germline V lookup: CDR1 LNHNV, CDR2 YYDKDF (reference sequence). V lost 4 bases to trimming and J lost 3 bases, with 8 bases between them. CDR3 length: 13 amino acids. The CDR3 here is CATSIRPTDTQYF. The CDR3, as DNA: TGTGCCACCAGCATTAGACCGACAGATACGCAGTATTTT.

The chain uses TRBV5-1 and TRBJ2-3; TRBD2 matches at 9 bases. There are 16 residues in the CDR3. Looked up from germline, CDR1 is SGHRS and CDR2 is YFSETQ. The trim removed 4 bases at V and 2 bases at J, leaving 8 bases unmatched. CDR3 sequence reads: CASSNGRGLATDTQYF. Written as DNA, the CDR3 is TGCGCCAGCAGCAATGGCAGGGGACTAGCCACAGATACGCAGTATTTT.

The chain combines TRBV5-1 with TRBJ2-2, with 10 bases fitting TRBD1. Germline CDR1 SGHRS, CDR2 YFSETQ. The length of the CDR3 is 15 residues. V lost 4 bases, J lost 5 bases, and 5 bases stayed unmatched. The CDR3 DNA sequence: TGCGCCAGCAGCAACGACAGGGGGCTAACCGGGGAGCTGTTTTTT. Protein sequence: CASSNDRGLTGELFF.

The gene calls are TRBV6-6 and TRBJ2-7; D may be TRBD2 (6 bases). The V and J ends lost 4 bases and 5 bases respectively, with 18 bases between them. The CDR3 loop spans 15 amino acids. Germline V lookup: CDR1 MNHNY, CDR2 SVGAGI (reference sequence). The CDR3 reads CASSLEGYRVHEQYF. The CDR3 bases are TGTGCCAGCAGTTTGGAGGGATACAGAGTCCACGAGCAGTACTTC.